Following are 28 T cell receptor beta chains from one sample sequenced in a study of control samples from healthy donors and cancer patients. Method: immunoSEQ multiplex PCR; TCRdb's copy keeps in-frame clones and lacks some. The sample lists around 150,000 clones, around 96% occurring once. Sequenced sample: blood. These receptors all stem from a woman aged 40 to 55 in good health.

The chain couples TRBV13 to TRBJ1-2; a possible D gene is TRBD1 (6 bases). The V and J ends lost 5 bases and 6 bases respectively, with 13 bases between them. Germline V gene data show CDR1 as PRHDT and CDR2 as FYEKMQ (reference sequence). The length of the CDR3 is 13 residues. The CDR3 reads CASSLQGVDGYTF. DNA for the CDR3: TGTGCCAGCAGCCTACAGGGAGTGGATGGCTACACCTTC. The full variable domain, rest sourced from reference TRBV13 and TRBJ1-2, is AAGVIQSPRHLIKEKRETATLKCYPIPRHDTVYWYQQGPGQDPQFLISFYEKMQSDKGSIPDRFSAQQFSDYHSELNMSSLELGDSALYFCASSLQGVDGYTFGSGTRLTVV.

This chain joins TRBV6-2 or TRBV6-3 and TRBJ2-5; possible D gene TRBD2, 7 bases. The length of the CDR3 is 14 residues. The germline V and J ends were trimmed by 0 bases and 9 bases, with 14 bases remaining between them. Germline V gives CDR1 MNHEY, CDR2 SVGEGT. The CDR3 reads CASSYSGGPVPQYF. The CDR3 region has the DNA TGTGCCAGCAGTTACTCGGGGGGGCCGGTGCCCCAGTACTTC.

The chain uses TRBV5-1 and TRBJ2-1; 9 nucleotides match TRBD1. There are 16 residues in the CDR3. CDR1 SGHRS and CDR2 YFSETQ come from the germline V gene. The ends lost 5 bases at V and 0 bases at J; junction bases unmatched: 6. The chain's CDR3 is CASRVETGGSYNEQFF. In DNA, the CDR3 is TGCGCCAGCAGGGTCGAGACAGGGGGCTCCTACAATGAGCAGTTCTTC.

The genes are TRBV10-1 and TRBJ2-4; a weak D match, TRBD2 (5 bases). This CDR3 has 14 residues. Trimming took 0 bases from V and 11 from J, leaving 14 bases between them. Germline loops: CDR1 WNHNN, CDR2 SYGVQD (reference sequence). Here the CDR3 reads CASSESVGERFQYF. The CDR3 nucleotides are TGCGCCAGCAGTGAGTCCGTCGGGGAAAGGTTTCAGTACTTC.

The chain employs TRBV30 and TRBJ2-5; 7 bases match TRBD2. The trim removed 2 bases at V and 2 bases at J, leaving 11 bases unmatched. Germline V gene data show CDR1 as GTSNPN and CDR2 as SVGIG (reference sequence). CDR3 size: 16 residues. The CDR3 coding sequence is TGTGCCTGGAGTAATCTAGCGGAGTACCCGCAAGAGACCCAGTACTTC. Its translation: CAWSNLAEYPQETQYF.

The V and J genes are TRBV7-9 and TRBJ1-2; D is unresolved. Germline V gene lookup returns CDR1 SEHNR and CDR2 FQNEAQ (reference sequence). The CDR3 extends over 14 amino acids. V was pared by 5 bases and J by 1 base, with 11 bases between. The CDR3 protein is CASSLAAVNYGYTF. The CDR3 DNA follows: TGTGCCAGCAGCCTGGCTGCGGTTAACTATGGCTACACCTTC.

The V call is TRBV6-5, the J call TRBJ1-1, with D possibly matching TRBD1 (6 bases). Germline CDR1 and CDR2: MNHEY and SVGAGI. There are 14 residues in the CDR3. V was pared by 4 bases and J by 2 bases, with 11 bases between. CDR3 DNA: TGTGCCAGCAGTTTTCTGGGGGCAAACACTGAAGCTTTCTTT. Protein product: CASSFLGANTEAFF.

The chain carries TRBV5-1 and TRBJ2-1, with 9 positions matching TRBD1. CDR3 length: 14 amino acids. V was clipped by 4 bases and J by 5 bases; unmatched bases: 4. CDR1 is SGHRS, CDR2 YFSETQ, per germline. CDR3 region: CASSGGDRDNEQFF. The CDR3 DNA reads TGCGCCAGCAGCGGGGGGGACAGGGACAATGAGCAGTTCTTC.

The CDR3 coding sequence is TGCGCCAGCAGCTCCGGGACAGGGAGCTATGGCTACACCTTC. Translation gives CASSSGTGSYGYTF. The V and J genes are TRBV5-1 and TRBJ1-2, with TRBD1 matching over 9 bases. CDR3 length equals 14 residues. The germline CDR1 and CDR2 sequences are SGHRS and YFSETQ. V gave up 3 bases and J gave up 4 bases; unmatched junction bases: 4. The variable domain in full, completed from reference TRBV5-1 and TRBJ1-2, reads KAGVTQTPRYLIKTRGQQVTLSCSPISGHRSVSWYQQTPGQGLQFLFEYFSETQRNKGNFPGRFSGRQFSNSRSEMNVSTLELGDSALYLCASSSGTGSYGYTFGSGTRLTVV.

In its sample, this clone was seen once. The genes are TRBV3-1 (or the pseudogene TRBV3-2) and TRBJ2-3, with D possibly being TRBD2 (6 bases). The germline CDR1 and CDR2 sequences are LGHDT and YNNKEL (reference sequence). Trimming took 1 base from V and 2 from J, leaving 22 bases between them. The CDR3 extends over 19 amino acids. The CDR3 nucleotides read TGTGCCAGCAGCCAAGGGTTTCTAGCGAGAATCATTCCCACAGATACGCAGTATTTT. The encoded protein is CASSQGFLARIIPTDTQYF.

CDR3 residues: CATRGREPSYEQYF. In DNA form, the CDR3 reads TGTGCCACGCGCGGGAGGGAACCCTCCTACGAGCAGTACTTC. This chain connects TRBV6-6 to TRBJ2-7; 9 nucleotides match TRBD2. J lost 0 bases, V lost 10 bases, and 7 bases had no gene match. The germline V gene has CDR1 MNHNY and CDR2 SVGAGI (reference sequence). There are 14 residues in the CDR3.

This sequence joins TRBV6-6 and TRBJ1-5; D might be TRBD1 (6 bases). Trimming shortened V by 10 bases and J by 1 base, and 14 bases separated the two germline ends. Per the germline V gene, CDR1 is MNHNY and CDR2 is SVGAGI (reference sequence). CDR3 length equals 14 residues. The CDR3 loop is CATEGQSSNQPQHF. The CDR3 DNA is TGTGCCACCGAAGGACAGTCAAGCAATCAGCCCCAGCATTTT.

The chain uses TRBV27 and TRBJ1-2; D gene uncertain. The CDR3 is made up of 13 amino acids. CDR1 is MNHEY, CDR2 SMNVEV, per germline (reference sequence). V shed 3 bases and J shed 4 bases, with 9 bases lying between them. The CDR3 DNA sequence: TGTGCCAGCAGTTTGGAAGGCATCTATGGCTACACCTTC. As protein: CASSLEGIYGYTF.

This chain connects TRBV19 to TRBJ1-6; 8 bases agree with TRBD1. V trimming: 3 bases; J trimming: 9 bases; junction bases outside the gene matches: 16. Germline CDR1 reads LNHDA; CDR2 reads SQIVND (reference sequence). This CDR3 is built from 18 residues. The CDR3 sequence is CASSIGRTGPLKGSPLHF. For the CDR3, the DNA is TGTGCCAGTAGTATCGGGAGGACAGGGCCACTTAAGGGTTCACCCCTCCACTTT.

The V call is TRBV12-3 or TRBV12-4, the J call TRBJ2-3; no clear D gene. The CDR3 runs 12 residues. Trimming took 3 bases from V and 0 from J, leaving 1 base between them. CDR3 DNA sequence: TGTGCCAGCAGTTTTAGCACAGATACGCAGTATTTT. It is translated as CASSFSTDTQYF.

The chain carries TRBV14 and TRBJ1-1; D uncertain. CDR1 is SGHDN, CDR2 FVKESK, per germline. V dropped 4 bases and J dropped 1 base, with 13 bases sitting between them. The CDR3 has 15 residues. CDR3 in DNA: TGTGCCAGCAGCCCTGGCCGGTTTCCGAACACTGAAGCTTTCTTT. It translates to CASSPGRFPNTEAFF.

The gene calls are TRBV5-6 and TRBJ1-2, with 7 bases lining up with TRBD1. Germline CDR1 and CDR2: SGHDT and YYEEEE. V shed 2 bases and J 8 bases; nucleotides not matched to a gene: 12. This CDR3 has 15 amino acids. CDR3 sequence: CASSFRSGGDRGYTF. As DNA, the CDR3 is TGTGCCAGCAGCTTCAGGTCAGGGGGGGATCGCGGCTACACCTTC.

The rearrangement joins TRBV7-2 to TRBJ2-7; weak D call: TRBD1 (6 bases). The CDR3 totals 16 residues. Trimming took off 1 base at V and 4 bases at J, with 17 bases between the two ends. Germline lookup yields CDR1 SGHTA and CDR2 FQGNSA. The CDR3 region is CASSLVFSGDKYEQYF. The CDR3 nucleotides are TGTGCCAGCAGCTTAGTTTTCTCAGGGGACAAATACGAGCAGTACTTC.

This clone was seen a single time. The chain couples TRBV9 to TRBJ2-2, with D perhaps matching TRBD2 (7 bases). Trimming removed 4 bases at V and 3 bases at J, with 19 bases between. Germline CDR1 and CDR2: SGDLS and YYNGEE. CDR3 size: 17 residues. The CDR3 nucleotides read TGTGCCAGCAGCCCCACCGGTGGGCGGGGGCACACCGGGGAGCTGTTTTTT. Its translation is CASSPTGGRGHTGELFF. Variable domain in full (rest from reference TRBV9 and TRBJ2-2): DSGVTQTPKHLITATGQRVTLRCSPRSGDLSVYWYQQSLDQGLQFLIQYYNGEERAKGNILERFSAQQFPDLHSELNLSSLELGDSALYFCASSPTGGRGHTGELFFGEGSRLTVL.

The chain has TRBV19 and TRBJ1-6, with 8 nucleotides matching TRBD1. There are 15 residues in the CDR3. V trimming: 4 bases; J trimming: 10 bases; junction bases outside the gene matches: 9. The germline V gene encodes CDR1 LNHDA and CDR2 SQIVND (reference sequence). This CDR3 reads CASSTGTGGFSPLHF. CDR3 DNA sequence: TGTGCCAGTAGTACCGGAACAGGGGGTTTCTCACCCCTCCACTTT.

The J gene is TRBJ1-1, the V gene TRBV10-3; 7 bases map to TRBD1. Germline CDR1 is ENHRY and CDR2 is SYGVKD. The CDR3 length is 16 residues. V gave up 6 bases and J gave up 7 bases; unmatched junction bases: 17. The CDR3 bases are TGTGCCATCAGCGCCGGGACAGCGCGATCGAGAGTTGAAGCTTTCTTT. Translated, it gives CAISAGTARSRVEAFF.

The chain links TRBV7-9 to TRBJ2-5; D not certain. Germline CDR1 SEHNR, CDR2 FQNEAQ (reference sequence). Trimming pared 5 bases from V and 9 bases from J, leaving 4 bases between. The CDR3 is 9 residues long. The chain's CDR3 is CASSPPQYF. In DNA form, the CDR3 reads TGTGCCAGCAGCCCCCCCCAGTACTTC.

The chain employs TRBV11-1 and TRBJ2-7, with TRBD2 as a possible D gene (6 bases). V was shortened by 5 bases and J by 3 bases, with 17 bases between the two germline ends. This CDR3 is 15 amino acids long. CDR1 and CDR2 from the germline V gene are SGHAT and FQDESV (reference sequence). The CDR3 spells CASSTRLGGDYEQYF. CDR3 DNA: TGTGCCAGCAGCACGCGCCTTGGAGGGGACTACGAGCAGTACTTC.

The chain employs TRBV21-1 and TRBJ1-2; TRBD1, the table's D call, lacks a check against the DNA. TRBV21-1 is a pseudogene segment. The length of the CDR3 is 14 residues. In nucleotides, the CDR3 is TGTGCCAGCAGCAAATACAGCAGGGCTAATGGCTACACCTTC. It is translated as CASSKYSRANGYTF.

This clone has a single count. This chain joins TRBV5-6 and TRBJ2-7; no clear D gene. CDR1 SGHDT and CDR2 YYEEEE come from the germline V gene. Trimming pared 4 bases from V and 5 bases from J, leaving 19 bases between. The CDR3 has 15 residues. As DNA, the CDR3 is TGTGCCAGCAGCCCCACTACCTCCGGCCTCAACGAGCAGTACTTC. Encoded protein: CASSPTTSGLNEQYF. Complete variable domain (other parts from reference TRBV5-6 and TRBJ2-7): DAGVTQSPTHLIKTRGQQVTLRCSPKSGHDTVSWYQQALGQGPQFIFQYYEEEERQRGNFPDRFSGHQFPNYSSELNVNALLLGDSALYLCASSPTTSGLNEQYFGPGTRLTVT.

This chain uses TRBV6-5 with TRBJ1-2; 8 nucleotides match TRBD1. Germline-derived CDR1 and CDR2 are MNHEY and SVGAGI. The CDR3 spans 15 residues. The V segment lost 2 bases and the J segment 7 bases; nucleotides outside the gene matches: 9. The CDR3: CASSYHGQGRSGYTF. The CDR3 region has the DNA TGTGCCAGCAGTTACCACGGACAGGGAAGGAGTGGCTACACCTTC.

The J gene is TRBJ2-1, the V gene TRBV7-7; D is unclear. The V gene lost 1 base and the J gene lost 4 bases, with 11 bases spanning the gap. CDR1 is SSHAT, CDR2 FNYEAQ, per germline (reference sequence). The CDR3 is made up of 15 amino acids. This chain's CDR3 is CASSLGKSIYNEQFF. The CDR3 region has the DNA TGTGCCAGCAGCTTAGGGAAAAGCATTTACAATGAGCAGTTCTTC.

The chain is built from TRBV24-1 and TRBJ2-2; D remains unclear. CDR1 and CDR2 from the germline V gene are KGHDR and SFDVKD. This CDR3 has 12 residues. Trimming took 5 bases from V and 6 from J, leaving 6 bases between them. The CDR3 here is CATSVAAGELFF. CDR3 DNA: TGTGCCACCAGTGTGGCGGCCGGGGAGCTGTTTTTT.